What follows are 12 T cell receptor beta chains derived from one specimen sequenced in a study of blood T cell repertoires in COVID-19. Repertoires were generated with immunoSEQ multiplex PCR, while TCRdb's copy carries only in-frame clones and drops some. This table has roughly 180,000 clones, more than 80% appearing once. Sequenced sample: peripheral blood. All receptors come from a woman aged 35 to 49 with COVID-19, enrolled during active disease.

The chain links TRBV6-1 to TRBJ2-7; 11 nucleotides match TRBD1. The V and J ends lost 3 bases and 2 bases, in that order; junction bases with no gene match: 0. This CDR3 is built from 14 residues. The V gene's germline CDR1 is MNHNS and CDR2 SASEGT. DNA for the CDR3: TGTGCCAGCAGTGAGGGACAGGGGGCCTACGAGCAGTACTTC. Its translation: CASSEGQGAYEQYF.

This clone was picked up a small number of times. The rearrangement uses TRBV6-1 and TRBJ2-7; 8 bases match TRBD1. Per germline, CDR1 MNHNS and CDR2 SASEGT. V lost 0 bases to trimming and J lost 10 bases; unmatched junction nucleotides: 5. The CDR3 length is 13 residues. CDR3 sequence reads: CASSEALDRGQYV. The DNA for the CDR3 is TGTGCCAGCAGTGAAGCCCTTGACAGGGGACAGTACGTC.

The rearrangement links TRBV7-8 to TRBJ2-1; 13 positions match TRBD2. There are 15 residues in the CDR3. Germline V gene data show CDR1 as SGHVS and CDR2 as FQNEAQ. The V and J ends lost 5 bases and 7 bases, in that order; junction bases with no gene match: 5. CDR3 bases: TGTGCCAGCAGCCCCAGGACTAGCGGGGGAAATGAGCAGTTCTTC. This gives the protein CASSPRTSGGNEQFF. Full variable domain (remainder filled in from reference TRBV7-8 and TRBJ2-1): GAGVSQSPRYKVAKRGQDVALRCDPISGHVSLFWYQQALGQGPEFLTYFQNEAQLDKSGLPSDRFFAERPEGSVSTLKIQRTQQEDSAVYLCASSPRTSGGNEQFFGPGTRLTVL.

The rearrangement uses TRBV5-1 and TRBJ2-4; the match to TRBD2 covers 7 bases. Germline V gene data show CDR1 as SGHRS and CDR2 as YFSETQ. V trimming: 3 bases; J trimming: 0 bases; junction bases outside the gene matches: 12. This CDR3 has 18 residues. CDR3: CASSSTGGNGRAKNIQYF. CDR3 nucleotide sequence: TGCGCCAGCAGCTCCACGGGAGGTAACGGGAGAGCCAAAAACATTCAGTACTTC.

The chain combines TRBV6-4 with TRBJ1-6; D is unresolved. Per the germline V gene, CDR1 is MRHNA and CDR2 is SNTAGT. CDR3 length: 15 amino acids. Trimming shortened V by 1 base and J by 7 bases, and 11 bases separated the two germline ends. The DNA for the CDR3 is TGTGCCAGCAGTGACTTCCACGGGAAAAATTCACCCCTCCACTTT. Encoded protein: CASSDFHGKNSPLHF.

In DNA form, the CDR3 reads TGCAGTGTTGAGGGTGGCGAGACCCAGTACTTC. Residues: CSVEGGETQYF. The chain is built from TRBV20-1 and TRBJ2-5; a possible D gene is TRBD2 (5 bases). Looked up from germline, CDR1 is DFQATT and CDR2 is SNEGSKA (reference sequence). V lost 7 bases and J 5 bases, leaving 11 bases between the germline ends. CDR3 length: 11 amino acids.

This clone has more than one count but fewer than ten. The chain has TRBV13 and TRBJ1-6; TRBD1 aligns across 8 bases. Looked up from germline, CDR1 is PRHDT and CDR2 is FYEKMQ (reference sequence). V was pared by 0 bases and J by 9 bases, with 4 bases of the junction left unmatched. There are 15 residues in the CDR3. The DNA for the CDR3 is TGTGCCAGCAGCTTAGGTCAGGGGGCCTTTTCACCCCTCCACTTT. Translating gives CASSLGQGAFSPLHF.

The rearrangement uses TRBV5-6 and TRBJ2-7; 10 nucleotides match TRBD1. Unmatched junction bases numbered 11, after V lost 3 bases and J lost 2 bases. The length of the CDR3 is 17 residues. Germline-derived CDR1 and CDR2 are SGHDT and YYEEEE. The CDR3 here is CASSSAVWGTGAYEQYV. The CDR3 bases are TGTGCCAGCAGCTCGGCAGTTTGGGGGACAGGGGCCTACGAGCAGTACGTC.

The chain has TRBV2 and TRBJ2-1; 8 bases fit TRBD2. The ends lost 6 bases at V and 5 bases at J; junction bases unmatched: 9. The CDR3 contains 15 residues. Germline lookup yields CDR1 SNHLY and CDR2 FYNNEI. The CDR3 DNA sequence: TGTGCCAGCAGGGCCGGGACTAGAGCTGACAATGAGCAGTTCTTC. This gives the protein CASRAGTRADNEQFF.

This clone was counted once. The rearrangement links TRBV5-1 to TRBJ2-1; possibly TRBD1 for D (6 bases). The CDR3 contains 14 residues. V was clipped by 3 bases and J by 3 bases, with 10 bases between them. CDR1 is SGHRS and CDR2 is YFSETQ in the germline V gene. CDR3 loop: CASSSQQGYNEQFF. CDR3 bases: TGCGCCAGCAGCTCCCAACAGGGCTACAATGAGCAGTTCTTC.

The rearrangement uses TRBV5-1 and TRBJ1-1, with TRBD1 as a possible D gene (5 bases). Per the germline V gene, CDR1 is SGHRS and CDR2 is YFSETQ. The germline V and J ends were trimmed by 4 bases and 5 bases, with 18 bases remaining between them. The length of the CDR3 is 15 residues. CDR3 protein: CASSQLGGGGTEAFF. The CDR3 nucleotides read TGCGCCAGCAGCCAACTTGGCGGGGGAGGGACTGAAGCTTTCTTT.

The chain uses TRBV5-6 and TRBJ2-1, with D possibly TRBD2 on 5 matching bases. The CDR3 runs 14 residues. Germline loops: CDR1 SGHDT, CDR2 YYEEEE. V was clipped by 0 bases and J by 10 bases, with 14 bases between them. The CDR3 loop reads CASSLDPSRMEQFF. The CDR3 bases are TGTGCCAGCAGCTTGGACCCTAGCCGGATGGAGCAGTTCTTC.